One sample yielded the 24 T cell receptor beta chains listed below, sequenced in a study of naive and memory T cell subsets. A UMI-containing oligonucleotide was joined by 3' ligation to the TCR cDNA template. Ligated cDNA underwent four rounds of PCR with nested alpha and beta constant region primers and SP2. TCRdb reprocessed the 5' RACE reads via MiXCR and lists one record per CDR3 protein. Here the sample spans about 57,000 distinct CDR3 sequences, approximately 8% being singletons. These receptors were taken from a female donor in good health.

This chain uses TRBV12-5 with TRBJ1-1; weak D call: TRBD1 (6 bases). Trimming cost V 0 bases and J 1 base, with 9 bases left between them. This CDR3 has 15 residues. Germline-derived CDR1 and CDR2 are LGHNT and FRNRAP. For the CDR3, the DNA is TGTGCTAGTGGTTTGGTAGGGGGGGCGAACACTGAAGCTTTCTTT. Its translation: CASGLVGGANTEAFF.

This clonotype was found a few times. The CDR3 sequence: CSVEVTTTGLGEQFF. The CDR3, as DNA: TGCAGCGTTGAAGTAACGACGACAGGGCTAGGTGAGCAGTTCTTC. The genes are TRBV29-1 and TRBJ2-1; 7 nucleotides match TRBD1. Germline lookup yields CDR1 SQVTM and CDR2 ANQGSEA. This CDR3 is 15 amino acids long. V dropped 1 base and J dropped 9; count of bases not matched to a gene: 12.

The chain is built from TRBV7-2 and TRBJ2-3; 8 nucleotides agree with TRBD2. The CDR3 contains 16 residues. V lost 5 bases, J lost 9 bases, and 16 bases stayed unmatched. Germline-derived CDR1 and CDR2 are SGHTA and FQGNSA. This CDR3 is CASSPVKGRGDRTQYF. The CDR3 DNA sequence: TGTGCCAGCAGCCCGGTTAAGGGGCGGGGGGACCGGACGCAGTATTTT.

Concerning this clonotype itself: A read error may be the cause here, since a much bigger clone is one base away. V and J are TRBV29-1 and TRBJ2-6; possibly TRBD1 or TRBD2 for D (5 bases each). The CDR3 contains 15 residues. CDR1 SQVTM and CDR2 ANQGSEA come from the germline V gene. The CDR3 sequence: CSVPIFGRGAYVLTF. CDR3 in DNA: TGCAGCGTCCCGATTTTTGGGAGAGGGGCCTACGTCCTGACTTTC. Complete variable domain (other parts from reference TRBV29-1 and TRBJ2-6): SAVISQKPSRDICQRGTSLTIQCQVDSQVTMMFWYRQQPGQSLTLIATANQGSEATYESGFVIDKFPISRPNLTFSTLTVSNMSPEDSSIYLCSVPIFGRGAYVLTFGAGSRLTVL.

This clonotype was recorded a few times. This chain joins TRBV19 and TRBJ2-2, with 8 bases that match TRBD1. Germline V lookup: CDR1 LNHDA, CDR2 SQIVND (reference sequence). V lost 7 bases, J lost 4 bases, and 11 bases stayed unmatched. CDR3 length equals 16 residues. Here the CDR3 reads CASIEHTGGSTGELFF. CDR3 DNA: TGTGCCAGTATTGAGCACACAGGGGGTAGCACCGGGGAGCTGTTTTTT.

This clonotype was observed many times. The CDR3, as DNA: TGTGCCAGCAGCTTGGGACTAGCGGGGGGCTTCCTGGGCACAGATACGCAGTATTTT. Its protein product is CASSLGLAGGFLGTDTQYF. The chain joins TRBV11-3 to TRBJ2-3, with TRBD2 matching 15 bases. The CDR3 is 19 amino acids. CDR1 SGHNT and CDR2 YENEEA come from the germline V gene. Trimming took 3 bases from V and 1 from J; bases not matched to a gene: 8. The full variable domain, completed using reference TRBV11-3 and TRBJ2-3, is EAGVVQSPRYKIIEKKQPVAFWCNPISGHNTLYWYLQNLGQGPELLIRYENEEAVDDSQLPKDRFSAERLKGVDSTLKIQPAELGDSAVYLCASSLGLAGGFLGTDTQYFGPGTRLTVL.

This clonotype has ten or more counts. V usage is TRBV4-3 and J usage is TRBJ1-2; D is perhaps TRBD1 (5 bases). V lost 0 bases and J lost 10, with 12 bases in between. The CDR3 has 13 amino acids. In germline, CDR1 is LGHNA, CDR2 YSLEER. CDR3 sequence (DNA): TGCGCCAGCAGCCAAGATTCTGCAGGGACCTACACCTTC. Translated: CASSQDSAGTYTF.

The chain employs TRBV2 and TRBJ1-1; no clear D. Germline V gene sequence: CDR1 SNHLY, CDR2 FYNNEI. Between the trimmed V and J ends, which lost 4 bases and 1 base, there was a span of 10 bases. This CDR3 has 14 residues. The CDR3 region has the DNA TGTGCCAGCAGTGTGGTCAGACGGAACACTGAAGCTTTCTTT. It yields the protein CASSVVRRNTEAFF.

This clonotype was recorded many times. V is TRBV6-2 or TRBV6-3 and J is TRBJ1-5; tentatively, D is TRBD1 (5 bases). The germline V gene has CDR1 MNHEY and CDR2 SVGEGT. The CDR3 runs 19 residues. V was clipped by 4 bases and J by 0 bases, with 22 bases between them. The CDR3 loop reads CASSSMTGTGHNSNQPQHF. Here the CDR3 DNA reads TGTGCCAGCAGTTCGATGACGGGGACCGGACATAATAGCAATCAGCCCCAGCATTTT.

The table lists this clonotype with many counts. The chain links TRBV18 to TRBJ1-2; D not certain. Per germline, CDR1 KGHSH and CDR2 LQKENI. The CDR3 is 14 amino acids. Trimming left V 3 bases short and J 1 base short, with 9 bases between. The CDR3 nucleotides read TGTGCCAGCTCACCTGGGAGCATTAACTATGGCTACACCTTC. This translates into CASSPGSINYGYTF. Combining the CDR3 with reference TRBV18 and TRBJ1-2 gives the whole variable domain NAGVMQNPRHLVRRRGQEARLRCSPMKGHSHVYWYRQLPEEGLKFMVYLQKENIIDESGMPKERFSAEFPKEGPSILRIQQVVRGDSAAYFCASSPGSINYGYTFGSGTRLTVV.

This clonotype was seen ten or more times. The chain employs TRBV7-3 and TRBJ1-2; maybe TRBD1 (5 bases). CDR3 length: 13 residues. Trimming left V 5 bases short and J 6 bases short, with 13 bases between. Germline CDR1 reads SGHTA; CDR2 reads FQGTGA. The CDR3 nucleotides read TGTGCCAGCAGCGGGGGACGCCAGGATGGCTACACCTTC. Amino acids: CASSGGRQDGYTF.

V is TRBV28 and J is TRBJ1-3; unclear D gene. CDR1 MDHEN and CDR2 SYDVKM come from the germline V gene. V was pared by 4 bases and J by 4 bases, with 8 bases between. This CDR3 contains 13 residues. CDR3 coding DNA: TGTGCCAGCAGTTCGGTGGCAGGAAACACCATATATTTT. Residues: CASSSVAGNTIYF.

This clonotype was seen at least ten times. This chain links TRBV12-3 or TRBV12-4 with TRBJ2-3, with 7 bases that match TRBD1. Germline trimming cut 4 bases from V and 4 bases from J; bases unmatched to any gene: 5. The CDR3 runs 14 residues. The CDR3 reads CASSYDRESDTQYF. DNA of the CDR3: TGTGCCAGCAGTTACGACAGGGAGTCAGATACGCAGTATTTT.

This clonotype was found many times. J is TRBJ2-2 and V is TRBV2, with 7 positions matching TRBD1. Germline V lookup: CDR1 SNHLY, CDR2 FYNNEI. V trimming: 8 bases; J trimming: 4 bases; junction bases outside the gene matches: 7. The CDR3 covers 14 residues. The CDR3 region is CASVYRGVTGELFF. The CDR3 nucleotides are TGTGCCAGCGTTTACAGGGGCGTCACCGGGGAGCTGTTTTTT. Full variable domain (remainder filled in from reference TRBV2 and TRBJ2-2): EPEVTQTPSHQVTQMGQEVILRCVPISNHLYFYWYRQILGQKVEFLVSFYNNEISEKSEIFDDQFSVERPDGSNFTLKIRSTKLEDSAMYFCASVYRGVTGELFFGEGSRLTVL.

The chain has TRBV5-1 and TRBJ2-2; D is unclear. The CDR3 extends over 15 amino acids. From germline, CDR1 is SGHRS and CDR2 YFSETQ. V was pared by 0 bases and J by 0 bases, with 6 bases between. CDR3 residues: CASSLVQSNTGELFF. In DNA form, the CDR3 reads TGCGCCAGCAGCTTGGTACAGTCGAACACCGGGGAGCTGTTTTTT.

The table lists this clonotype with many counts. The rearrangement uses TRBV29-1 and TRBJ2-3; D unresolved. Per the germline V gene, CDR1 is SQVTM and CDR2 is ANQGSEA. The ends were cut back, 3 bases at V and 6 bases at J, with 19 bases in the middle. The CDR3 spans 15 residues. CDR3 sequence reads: CSVEGRRAQVDTQYF. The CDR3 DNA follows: TGCAGCGTTGAGGGCCGGCGCGCCCAGGTGGATACGCAGTATTTT.

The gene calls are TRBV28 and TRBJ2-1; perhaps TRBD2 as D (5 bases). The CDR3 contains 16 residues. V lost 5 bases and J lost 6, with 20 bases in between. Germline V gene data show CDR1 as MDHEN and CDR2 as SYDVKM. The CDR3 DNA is TGTGCCAGCAGTGTAAGCGGACTCTCCGGAAGCAATGAGCAGTTCTTC. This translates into CASSVSGLSGSNEQFF.

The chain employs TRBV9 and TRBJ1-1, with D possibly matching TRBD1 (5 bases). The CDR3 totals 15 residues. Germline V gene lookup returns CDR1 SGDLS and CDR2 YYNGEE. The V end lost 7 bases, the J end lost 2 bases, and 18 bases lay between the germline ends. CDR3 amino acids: CASSKSPGGNTEAFF. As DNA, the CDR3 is TGTGCCAGCTCTAAGTCTCCGGGGGGTAACACTGAAGCTTTCTTT.

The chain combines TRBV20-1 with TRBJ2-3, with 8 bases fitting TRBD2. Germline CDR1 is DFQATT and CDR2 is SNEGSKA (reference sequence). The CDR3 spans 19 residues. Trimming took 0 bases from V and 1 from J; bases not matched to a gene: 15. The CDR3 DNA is TGCAGTGCTAGAGATCAACTTGCTCTTGCGGGGGGTCGCACAGATACGCAGTATTTT. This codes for CSARDQLALAGGRTDTQYF.

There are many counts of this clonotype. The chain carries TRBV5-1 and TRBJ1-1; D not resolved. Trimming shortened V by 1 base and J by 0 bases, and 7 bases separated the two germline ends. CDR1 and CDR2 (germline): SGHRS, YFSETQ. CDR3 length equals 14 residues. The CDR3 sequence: CASSLQPLNTEAFF. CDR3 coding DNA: TGCGCCAGCAGCTTGCAGCCATTGAACACTGAAGCTTTCTTT.

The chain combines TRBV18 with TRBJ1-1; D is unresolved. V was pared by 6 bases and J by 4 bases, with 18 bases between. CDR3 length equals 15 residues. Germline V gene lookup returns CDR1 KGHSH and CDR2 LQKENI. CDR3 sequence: CASSPNMGSGTEAFF. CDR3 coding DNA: TGTGCCAGCTCCCCGAATATGGGCTCGGGCACTGAAGCTTTCTTT.

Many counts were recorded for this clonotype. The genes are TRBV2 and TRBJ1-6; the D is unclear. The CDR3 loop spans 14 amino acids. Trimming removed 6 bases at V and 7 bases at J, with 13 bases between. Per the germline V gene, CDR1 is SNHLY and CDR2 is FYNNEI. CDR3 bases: TGTGCCAGCAGCCCAACTAGGAGGAATTCACCCCTCCACTTT. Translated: CASSPTRRNSPLHF.

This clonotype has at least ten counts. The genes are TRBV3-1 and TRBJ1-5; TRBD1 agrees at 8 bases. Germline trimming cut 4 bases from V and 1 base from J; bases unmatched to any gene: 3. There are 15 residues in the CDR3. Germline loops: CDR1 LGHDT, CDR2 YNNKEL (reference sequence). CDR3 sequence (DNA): TGTGCCAGCAGCCGCGACAGGGGAAGCAATCAGCCCCAGCATTTT. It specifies CASSRDRGSNQPQHF.

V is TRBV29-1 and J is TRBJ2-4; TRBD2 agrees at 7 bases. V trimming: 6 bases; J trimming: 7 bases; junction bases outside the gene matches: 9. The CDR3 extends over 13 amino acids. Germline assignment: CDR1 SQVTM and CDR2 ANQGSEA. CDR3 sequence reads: CSVNAGVGNIQYF. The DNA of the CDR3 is TGCAGCGTGAACGCGGGGGTCGGGAACATTCAGTACTTC.